Below are 22 T cell receptor beta chains sequenced from a single sample in a study of siplizumab effects on memory and regulatory T cells. TCRdb's table, derived via immunoSEQ multiplex PCR, lists solely in-frame clones and lacks some. The table lists 100,000 to 110,000 clones, about 94% of them singletons. Material for sequencing was non-Treg CD4+ T cells sorted from blood. The origin of the receptors is a human donor in good health.

The CDR3 DNA is TGTGCCAGCAGCCAAGAGGTAGGGACAGAATCCTACGAGCAGTACTTC. Protein: CASSQEVGTESYEQYF. The rearrangement uses TRBV4-2 and TRBJ2-7, with 7 bases identical to TRBD1. CDR1 and CDR2 (germline): LGHNA, YNFKEQ. V lost 0 bases to trimming and J lost 1 base; unmatched junction nucleotides: 6. This CDR3 contains 16 residues.

CDR3 coding DNA: TGTGCCAGCAGCTTGCCTAGCGGGGGGTACGAGCAGTACTTC. Translated, it gives CASSLPSGGYEQYF. The chain couples TRBV5-6 to TRBJ2-7; 11 bases line up with TRBD2. V lost 1 base to trimming and J lost 4 bases; unmatched junction nucleotides: 1. Germline CDR1 and CDR2: SGHDT and YYEEEE. This CDR3 region has 14 residues.

The chain has TRBV6-5 and TRBJ1-4; D possibly corresponds to TRBD1 (5 bases). Germline V gene lookup returns CDR1 MNHEY and CDR2 SVGAGI. V shed 6 bases and J shed 8 bases, with 19 bases lying between them. CDR3 length: 15 amino acids. CDR3 DNA: TGTGCCAGCAGGGCAACAGGAGATCTGGGGGAAAAACTGTTTTTT. Amino acids: CASRATGDLGEKLFF.

The chain has TRBV5-1 and TRBJ1-1, with a possible D match to TRBD1 (5 bases). This CDR3 comprises 12 residues. Germline V lookup: CDR1 SGHRS, CDR2 YFSETQ. V was clipped by 5 bases and J by 3 bases, with 8 bases between them. The chain's CDR3 is CASRVGDTEAFF. CDR3 nucleotide sequence: TGCGCCAGCAGGGTGGGGGACACTGAAGCTTTCTTT.

This chain joins TRBV29-1 and TRBJ2-5, with 7 bases matching TRBD2. CDR1 and CDR2 from the germline V gene are SQVTM and ANQGSEA. After removal of 4 bases from V and 1 base from J, the junction contained 6 bases not matched to a gene. The CDR3 runs 14 residues. CDR3 nucleotides: TGCAGCGTTGGTCTAGCGGAGGCCCAAGAGACCCAGTACTTC. Amino acid sequence: CSVGLAEAQETQYF. The full variable domain, its missing parts supplied by reference TRBV29-1 and TRBJ2-5, is SAVISQKPSRDICQRGTSLTIQCQVDSQVTMMFWYRQQPGQSLTLIATANQGSEATYESGFVIDKFPISRPNLTFSTLTVSNMSPEDSSIYLCSVGLAEAQETQYFGPGTRLLVL.

The chain recombines TRBV4-2 with TRBJ2-1, with 7 bases that match TRBD2. The length of the CDR3 is 14 residues. The trim removed 0 bases at V and 7 bases at J, leaving 3 bases unmatched. Germline V gene sequence: CDR1 LGHNA, CDR2 YNFKEQ. The CDR3 bases are TGTGCCAGCAGCCAAGATAGTAGCGGGAATGAGCAGTTCTTC. This codes for CASSQDSSGNEQFF.

The rearrangement joins TRBV9 to TRBJ2-3, with D unresolved. CDR3 length: 14 residues. V was shortened by 4 bases and J by 2 bases, with 11 bases between the two germline ends. In germline, CDR1 is SGDLS, CDR2 YYNGEE. The DNA for the CDR3 is TGTGCCAGCAGCCATCTTACAGCCACAGATACGCAGTATTTT. Its translation: CASSHLTATDTQYF.

The V and J genes are TRBV6-5 and TRBJ2-2; a possible D gene is TRBD1 (5 bases). The germline V gene encodes CDR1 MNHEY and CDR2 SVGAGI. CDR3 length: 14 amino acids. V shed 7 bases and J shed 0 bases, with 9 bases lying between them. The CDR3 DNA reads as TGTGCCAGCACCCAGACAGCGAACACCGGGGAGCTGTTTTTT. This encodes CASTQTANTGELFF.

The chain has TRBV6-1 and TRBJ2-7; D call uncertain. The CDR3 totals 12 residues. Germline V CDR1 and CDR2: MNHNS, SASEGT. V was clipped by 1 base and J by 7 bases, with 8 bases between them. The CDR3 region is CASSEGGREQYF. The CDR3 DNA reads TGTGCCAGCAGTGAAGGAGGTAGGGAGCAGTACTTC.

The CDR3 here is CASSAGTSGISSYNEQFF. The CDR3 nucleotides read TGTGCCAGCAGCGCGGGGACTAGCGGGATAAGCTCCTACAATGAGCAGTTCTTC. The V gene is TRBV5-4, the J gene TRBJ2-1, with TRBD2 matching over 13 bases. This CDR3 has 18 amino acids. V dropped 4 bases and J dropped 0; count of bases not matched to a gene: 7. The V gene's germline CDR1 is SGHNT and CDR2 YYREEE (reference sequence).

The gene calls are TRBV5-8 and TRBJ1-6; 8 bases align to TRBD1. The CDR3 length is 16 residues. Trimming took 0 bases from V and 5 from J; bases not matched to a gene: 4. Germline lookup yields CDR1 SGHTS and CDR2 YDEGEE. The CDR3 sequence is CASSLAGGRNNSPLHF. The CDR3 DNA reads as TGTGCCAGCAGCTTGGCAGGGGGCAGAAATAATTCACCCCTCCACTTT.

The J gene is TRBJ2-3, the V gene TRBV27; TRBD2 matches at 8 bases. J gave up 0 bases and V 3 bases, and 8 bases lay outside the gene matches. From germline, CDR1 is MNHEY and CDR2 SMNVEV (reference sequence). There are 17 residues in the CDR3. The CDR3 nucleotides read TGTGCCAGCAGTTTTAAAAGTCCTAGCGGGAGCACAGATACGCAGTATTTT. As protein: CASSFKSPSGSTDTQYF.

The chain employs TRBV27 and TRBJ1-1; perhaps TRBD1 as D (6 bases). V lost 4 bases, J lost 5 bases, and 14 bases lay in between. Germline lookup yields CDR1 MNHEY and CDR2 SMNVEV (reference sequence). The CDR3 is 14 residues long. The DNA for the CDR3 is TGTGCCAGCAGTTCGGTAACAGGGTGGACTGAAGCTTTCTTT. Translated, it gives CASSSVTGWTEAFF.

The J gene is TRBJ1-1, the V gene TRBV29-1, with a tentative D call TRBD1 (6 bases). Germline loops: CDR1 SQVTM, CDR2 ANQGSEA. This CDR3 is 13 amino acids long. V was trimmed by 5 bases and J by 2 bases, leaving 12 bases between them. The CDR3 DNA reads as TGCAGCGTTTGGAGGGGGGGTAACACTGAAGCTTTCTTT. As protein: CSVWRGGNTEAFF.

The chain is built from TRBV7-3 and TRBJ1-1, with 8 positions matching TRBD1. The germline V gene encodes CDR1 SGHTA and CDR2 FQGTGA. With V trimmed by 6 bases and J by 5 bases, 11 bases remained unmatched. The CDR3 contains 15 residues. The CDR3: CASSKTGDMGTEAFF. The CDR3 bases are TGTGCCAGCAGTAAGACAGGGGATATGGGAACTGAAGCTTTCTTT.

V is TRBV4-1 and J is TRBJ2-7, with D possibly TRBD2 on 7 matching bases. The V end lost 0 bases, the J end lost 3 bases, and 15 bases lay between the germline ends. Germline CDR1 and CDR2: MGHRA and YSYEKL. The CDR3 is 16 residues long. In nucleotides, the CDR3 is TGCGCCAGCAGCCAAGAAAGGGGGACTACTCTCTACGAGCAGTACTTC. Amino acid sequence: CASSQERGTTLYEQYF.

This rearrangement joins TRBV5-1 to TRBJ1-1; possibly TRBD1 for D (5 bases). Trimming shortened V by 1 base and J by 1 base, and 11 bases separated the two germline ends. Germline values: CDR1 SGHRS, CDR2 YFSETQ. The CDR3 spans 15 residues. The CDR3 coding sequence is TGCGCCAGCAGCTTGAGCGCGGACAAGAACACTGAAGCTTTCTTT. Encoded protein: CASSLSADKNTEAFF.

The rearrangement joins TRBV2 to TRBJ2-6, with 7 bases that match TRBD1. With V trimmed by 4 bases and J by 0 bases, 6 bases remained unmatched. This CDR3 spans 17 amino acids. The V gene's germline CDR1 is SNHLY and CDR2 FYNNEI. CDR3 DNA: TGTGCCAGCAGTGTGGCCAGGGGGAACTCTGGGGCCAACGTCCTGACTTTC. Protein: CASSVARGNSGANVLTF.

The rearrangement joins TRBV29-1 to TRBJ2-3; D gene uncertain. Looked up from germline, CDR1 is SQVTM and CDR2 is ANQGSEA. CDR3 length: 10 residues. Trimming shortened V by 4 bases and J by 4 bases, and 3 bases separated the two germline ends. The chain's CDR3 is CSVGPDTQYF. The CDR3 DNA reads TGCAGCGTTGGCCCAGATACGCAGTATTTT.

The chain carries TRBV28 and TRBJ2-1; D could derive from TRBD1 or TRBD2 (5 bases each). Germline V gene data show CDR1 as MDHEN and CDR2 as SYDVKM. V lost 0 bases and J lost 0, with 9 bases in between. The CDR3 totals 16 residues. The CDR3 coding sequence is TGTGCCAGCAGTTTATGGTCAGGGACCTCCTACAATGAGCAGTTCTTC. Its translation is CASSLWSGTSYNEQFF.

This chain connects TRBV5-8 to TRBJ1-1; 7 nucleotides agree with TRBD1. CDR3 size: 13 residues. V gave up 4 bases and J gave up 1 base; unmatched junction bases: 1. Germline lookup yields CDR1 SGHTS and CDR2 YDEGEE. CDR3 in amino acids: CASSRDRNTEAFF. In nucleotides, the CDR3 is TGTGCCAGCAGCCGGGACAGGAACACTGAAGCTTTCTTT.

With regard to this clone: Germline and junction disagree at one end, which may indicate a read error. The gene calls are TRBV6-5 and TRBJ2-5; D is perhaps TRBD1 (6 bases). The germline gives CDR1 MNHEY, CDR2 SVGAGI. The CDR3 runs to 15 residues. In nucleotides, the CDR3 is TGTGCCGGCAGTGCATCCGGGACATCACAAGAGACCCAGTACTTC. As protein: CAGSASGTSQETQYF.